The 23 T cell receptor beta chains listed next were all sequenced from one sample in a study of blood T cell repertoires in COVID-19. Method: immunoSEQ multiplex PCR; TCRdb's copy keeps in-frame clones and lacks some. The sample records approximately 500,000 clones, approximately 83% being singletons. Sequencing used peripheral blood. Receptor source: a human donor in a cohort sampled during active COVID-19.

This chain links TRBV4-3 with TRBJ2-7, with D maybe TRBD2 (5 bases). The V end was cut by 4 bases, the J end by 3 bases, with 16 bases between. Looked up from germline, CDR1 is LGHNA and CDR2 is YSLEER. CDR3 length: 15 residues. The CDR3 is CASSLGLDSYYEQYF. As DNA, the CDR3 is TGCGCCAGCAGCCTTGGACTTGATTCGTACTACGAGCAGTACTTC.

The chain uses TRBV7-2 and TRBJ2-4, with 10 bases matching TRBD1. This CDR3 has 14 residues. Germline loops: CDR1 SGHTA, CDR2 FQGNSA. V shed 5 bases and J 9 bases; nucleotides not matched to a gene: 7. The CDR3 loop is CASSPRTGGGIQYF. DNA for the CDR3: TGTGCCAGCAGCCCGAGGACAGGGGGAGGCATTCAGTACTTC.

On this clone itself: The germline gene is not matched at one end of the junction; a read error may be the cause. The chain joins TRBV7-7 to TRBJ2-1; D is perhaps TRBD1 (5 bases). This CDR3 has 13 amino acids. From germline, CDR1 is SSHAT and CDR2 FNYEAQ (reference sequence). This chain's CDR3 is CASSHRLYNEQFF. In DNA, the CDR3 is TGTGCTAGCAGCCACAGGCTTTACAATGAGCAGTTCTTC.

This chain links TRBV20-1 with TRBJ2-5; possibly TRBD1 for D (5 bases). V was cut by 3 bases and J by 2 bases, with 10 bases left in between. Per the germline V gene, CDR1 is DFQATT and CDR2 is SNEGSKA (reference sequence). CDR3 length equals 13 residues. This chain's CDR3 is CSASRPGQETQYF. The DNA for the CDR3 is TGCAGTGCTAGTCGTCCAGGGCAAGAGACCCAGTACTTC.

This clone was seen at least ten times. The chain employs TRBV7-2 and TRBJ2-7; TRBD2 might be the D (6 bases). CDR1 and CDR2 (germline): SGHTA, FQGNSA. Trimming stripped 5 bases from V and 2 bases from J, with 13 bases between. CDR3 length equals 14 residues. The CDR3 DNA reads TGTGCCAGCAGCATTCTGGGGGGAGCCTACGAGCAGTACTTC. It yields the protein CASSILGGAYEQYF.

V and J are TRBV7-6 and TRBJ1-2, with D unclear. Germline values: CDR1 SGHVS, CDR2 FNYEAQ. V was pared by 7 bases and J by 4 bases, with 22 bases between. This CDR3 comprises 16 residues. CDR3 sequence: CASTPLVSGHFYGYTF. The CDR3 DNA is TGTGCCAGCACCCCCTTAGTTTCAGGCCACTTCTATGGCTACACCTTC. The entire variable domain, with the rest obtained from reference TRBV7-6 and TRBJ1-2, is as follows: GAGVSQSPRYKVTKRGQDVALRCDPISGHVSLYWYRQALGQGPEFLTYFNYEAQQDKSGLPNDRFSAERPEGSISTLTIQRTEQRDSAMYRCASTPLVSGHFYGYTFGSGTRLTVV.

The V gene is TRBV5-4, the J gene TRBJ1-2; D gene ambiguous. Per the germline V gene, CDR1 is SGHNT and CDR2 is YYREEE (reference sequence). The V end was cut by 0 bases, the J end by 2 bases, with 5 bases between. This CDR3 is 13 amino acids long. CDR3: CASSLEQNYGYTF. CDR3 nucleotide sequence: TGTGCCAGCAGCTTGGAACAGAACTATGGCTACACCTTC.

The chain employs TRBV21-1 and TRBJ2-1; TRBD2, the D gene given by the table, was not confirmed from the DNA. TRBV21-1 is noted as a pseudogene. The CDR3 contains 14 residues. The chain's CDR3 is CASIISGHYNEQFF. The CDR3 DNA follows: TGTGCCAGCATTATAAGCGGTCACTACAATGAGCAGTTCTTC.

V is TRBV30 and J is TRBJ1-6; a possible D gene is TRBD1 (6 bases). CDR3 length equals 14 residues. The V end lost 6 bases, the J end lost 2 bases, and 11 bases lay between the germline ends. CDR1 is GTSNPN and CDR2 is SVGIG in the germline V gene (reference sequence). CDR3 protein: CACNRATYNSPLHF. CDR3 DNA: TGTGCCTGTAACAGGGCTACCTATAATTCACCCCTCCACTTT.

Written as DNA, the CDR3 is TGTGCCAGCAGCCTTCGCCGGGACACCAATTCCTACAATGAGCAGTTCTTC. As protein: CASSLRRDTNSYNEQFF. The chain carries TRBV7-3 and TRBJ2-1, with D perhaps TRBD1 (6 bases). In germline, CDR1 is SGHTA, CDR2 FQGTGA. Trimming took off 5 bases at V and 1 base at J, with 18 bases between the two ends. This CDR3 contains 17 residues.

The rearrangement links TRBV3-1 (or the pseudogene TRBV3-2) to TRBJ2-2; 8 bases map to TRBD1. The CDR3 extends over 16 amino acids. V gave up 0 bases and J gave up 4 bases; unmatched junction bases: 4. Per germline, CDR1 LGHDT and CDR2 YNNKEL (reference sequence). This CDR3 is CASSQETGGSTGELFF. The DNA for the CDR3 is TGTGCCAGCAGCCAAGAAACAGGGGGGTCCACCGGGGAGCTGTTTTTT.

The V call is TRBV18, the J call TRBJ2-3; no definite D call. The V gene's germline CDR1 is KGHSH and CDR2 LQKENI. V was shortened by 4 bases and J by 7 bases, with 6 bases between the two germline ends. The CDR3 length is 11 residues. CDR3 residues: CASSLLNTQYF. The CDR3 nucleotides read TGTGCCAGCTCACTCTTAAATACGCAGTATTTT.

DNA for the CDR3: TGTGCCAGCACCCCGCAGGGATCTGAAAAACTGTTTTTT. This codes for CASTPQGSEKLFF. V is TRBV6-5 and J is TRBJ1-4; D might be TRBD1 (5 bases). The CDR3 totals 13 residues. CDR1 and CDR2 (germline): MNHEY, SVGAGI. Trimming left V 7 bases short and J 7 bases short, with 13 bases between.

The chain employs TRBV5-5 and TRBJ2-1; 9 nucleotides line up with TRBD2. This CDR3 contains 16 residues. Losses at the gene ends were 0 bases for V and 4 bases for J; bases not matched to a gene: 5. Per germline, CDR1 SGHKS and CDR2 YYEKEE (reference sequence). This CDR3 reads CASSLEPRGGYNEQFF. Here the CDR3 DNA reads TGTGCCAGCAGCTTGGAGCCGCGGGGGGGATACAATGAGCAGTTCTTC.

The rearrangement joins TRBV5-8 to TRBJ1-1, with D possibly matching TRBD1 (6 bases). Trimming stripped 5 bases from V and 8 bases from J, with 22 bases between. Germline CDR1 SGHTS, CDR2 YDEGEE. The CDR3 runs 15 residues. CDR3 bases: TGTGCCAGCAGACCTCGGTTAAGGGGGGACTACGAAGCTTTCTTT. The encoded protein is CASRPRLRGDYEAFF.

The V and J genes are TRBV7-7 and TRBJ2-7, with no clear D. This CDR3 contains 9 residues. CDR1 is SSHAT and CDR2 is FNYEAQ in the germline V gene (reference sequence). The CDR3 reads CADFLEQYF. The CDR3 DNA follows: TGTGCTGACTTTTTGGAGCAGTACTTC.

This chain's CDR3 is CATSDLAGGRDTQYF. The DNA of the CDR3 is TGTGCCACCAGTGATTTGGCGGGAGGGAGGGATACGCAGTATTTT. The chain employs TRBV24-1 and TRBJ2-3; 9 bases map to TRBD2. This CDR3 is 15 amino acids long. From germline, CDR1 is KGHDR and CDR2 SFDVKD. V dropped 0 bases and J dropped 6; count of bases not matched to a gene: 3.

The V call is TRBV5-1, the J call TRBJ2-5; possibly TRBD1 for D (6 bases). The V and J ends lost 4 bases and 1 base respectively, with 17 bases between them. The germline gives CDR1 SGHRS, CDR2 YFSETQ. The CDR3 runs to 16 residues. The CDR3 region is CASSPEASGAQETQYF. CDR3 nucleotides: TGCGCCAGCAGCCCAGAGGCATCAGGGGCCCAAGAGACCCAGTACTTC. The variable domain in full, completed from reference TRBV5-1 and TRBJ2-5, reads KAGVTQTPRYLIKTRGQQVTLSCSPISGHRSVSWYQQTPGQGLQFLFEYFSETQRNKGNFPGRFSGRQFSNSRSEMNVSTLELGDSALYLCASSPEASGAQETQYFGPGTRLLVL.

V usage is TRBV27 and J usage is TRBJ2-7; a weak D match, TRBD2 (7 bases). V gave up 6 bases and J gave up 3 bases, with 18 bases separating them. Per the germline V gene, CDR1 is MNHEY and CDR2 is SMNVEV (reference sequence). CDR3 length: 15 residues. The CDR3 nucleotides are TGTGCCAGCAGGCAGAAGGGGGGGACATTCTACGAGCAGTACTTC. It encodes CASRQKGGTFYEQYF.

V usage is TRBV6-5 and J usage is TRBJ2-3; D may be TRBD2 (6 bases). The CDR3 has 15 residues. V was pared by 7 bases and J by 4 bases, with 18 bases between. Germline CDR1 MNHEY, CDR2 SVGAGI. The CDR3 sequence is CASTRRRGGSDTQYF. In DNA, the CDR3 is TGTGCCAGCACCCGACGGAGGGGCGGTTCAGATACGCAGTATTTT.

This clone was seen once. The rearrangement links TRBV11-2 to TRBJ1-1, with a tentative D call TRBD1 (5 bases). The germline V gene encodes CDR1 SGHAT and CDR2 FQNNGV. This CDR3 has 13 amino acids. Between the trimmed V and J ends, which lost 2 bases and 10 bases, there was a span of 14 bases. CDR3 protein: CASSLIQEPAAFF. The CDR3 bases are TGTGCCAGCAGCTTAATACAGGAGCCAGCAGCTTTCTTT.

This sequence joins TRBV11-1 and TRBJ2-3, with D unresolved. The germline V and J ends were trimmed by 5 bases and 4 bases, with 10 bases remaining between them. The CDR3 is made up of 13 amino acids. From germline, CDR1 is SGHAT and CDR2 FQDESV (reference sequence). The CDR3 spells CASSPDGSDTQYF. In DNA, the CDR3 is TGTGCCAGCAGCCCCGACGGGTCAGATACGCAGTATTTT. The complete variable domain, with remaining parts taken from reference TRBV11-1 and TRBJ2-3, reads EAEVAQSPRYKITEKSQAVAFWCDPISGHATLYWYRQILGQGPELLVQFQDESVVDDSQLPKDRFSAERLKGVDSTLKIQPAELGDSAMYLCASSPDGSDTQYFGPGTRLTVL.

This chain links TRBV7-3 with TRBJ1-6; a possible D gene is TRBD1 (5 bases). Germline V gives CDR1 SGHTA, CDR2 FQGTGA. Deletions cut 0 bases from V and 5 bases from J, with 11 bases between. The CDR3 covers 16 residues. The CDR3 DNA reads as TGTGCCAGCAGCTTAACGAGTAGACAGAATAATTCACCCCTCCACTTT. It specifies CASSLTSRQNNSPLHF.